Below are 5 T cell receptor beta chains sequenced from a single sample in a study of blood T cell repertoires in COVID-19. TCRdb keeps only in-frame clones here, not all; method: immunoSEQ multiplex PCR. The sample shows approximately 190,000 clones, about 88% of them seen only once. The sequenced sample was PBMCs or T cells enriched from blood (not recorded which). The receptors were gathered from a woman in her 40s in a cohort exposed to, infected with or recovered from COVID-19 (not recorded which).

This clone was seen once. This chain joins TRBV6-5 and TRBJ1-2; TRBD1 might be the D (6 bases). The CDR3 length is 15 residues. In germline, CDR1 is MNHEY, CDR2 SVGAGI. V lost 7 bases, J lost 8 bases, and 23 bases lay in between. This chain's CDR3 is CASTPRQVPGNGYTF. In DNA, the CDR3 is TGTGCCAGCACCCCAAGACAGGTCCCAGGGAACGGCTACACCTTC.

This clone was observed a single time. The V gene is TRBV27, the J gene TRBJ2-6; maybe TRBD1 (6 bases). Trimming stripped 2 bases from V and 2 bases from J, with 10 bases between. Germline CDR1 is MNHEY and CDR2 is SMNVEV (reference sequence). This CDR3 has 16 amino acids. The CDR3, as DNA: TGTGCCAGCAGTTTACGGACAGCCACTGGGGCCAACGTCCTGACTTTC. Protein: CASSLRTATGANVLTF.

The genes are TRBV5-1 and TRBJ2-7; TRBD1 matches 7 bases. Germline V gene sequence: CDR1 SGHRS, CDR2 YFSETQ. CDR3 length: 15 residues. The ends lost 3 bases at V and 3 bases at J; junction bases unmatched: 9. The CDR3 region has the DNA TGCGCCAGCAGCTCCCGACAGGGTAACGTCTACGAGCAGTACTTC. Translation gives CASSSRQGNVYEQYF.

In its sample, this clone was seen many times. The rearrangement joins TRBV27 to TRBJ1-6; possibly TRBD1 for D (6 bases). With 6 bases removed from V and 10 bases from J, the gap between germline ends came to 19 bases. The CDR3 spans 15 residues. CDR1 is MNHEY and CDR2 is SMNVEV in the germline V gene (reference sequence). Written as DNA, the CDR3 is TGTGCCAGCAGCCAGGGGACAACGGGTCAGTCACCCCTCCACTTT. Its protein is CASSQGTTGQSPLHF.

The chain combines TRBV2 with TRBJ1-2; TRBD1 is a possible D gene (5 bases). CDR3 size: 15 residues. The germline V and J ends were trimmed by 3 bases and 8 bases, with 19 bases remaining between them. Germline loops: CDR1 SNHLY, CDR2 FYNNEI. This chain's CDR3 is CASSDPAQGTEGYTF. The CDR3 nucleotides read TGTGCCAGCAGTGACCCTGCTCAGGGCACGGAAGGCTACACCTTC.